These T cell receptor beta chains were read from a single sample in a study of blood T cell repertoires in COVID-19. Here immunoSEQ multiplex PCR was the method, and the copy in TCRdb shows in-frame clones only, minus some. The data show about 260,000 clones, 70% to 90% seen once. The sequenced sample consisted of peripheral blood. Receptor source: a man aged 60-69 years who had recovered from COVID-19. Both conserved end residues are part of each CDR3. Fields, in order: V gene, clone size, J gene, D gene, CDR3 protein, CDR3 DNA. D genes are given only for firm matches. Clone size is not always given. Where it is, it says once, few, many or a class for expanded clones.

V: TRBV4-1
size: -
J: TRBJ2-3
D: -
CDR3: CASSQGTSTDTQYF
DNA: TGCGCCAGCAGCCAAGGGACTAGCACAGATACGCAGTATTTT

V: TRBV11-3
size: -
J: TRBJ1-1
D: -
CDR3: CASSPGEGWGTEAFF
DNA: TGTGCCAGCAGCCCCGGGGAGGGGTGGGGCACTGAAGCTTTCTTT

V: TRBV5-1
size: -
J: TRBJ2-7
D: TRBD2
CDR3: CASSRPLAGENPYF
DNA: TGCGCCAGCAGCCGACCCCTAGCGGGAGAGAACCCCTACTTC

V: TRBV7-9
size: -
J: TRBJ2-2
D: TRBD2
CDR3: CASSLGGTTNTGELFF
DNA: TGTGCCAGCAGCTTAGGCGGGACTACCAACACCGGGGAGCTGTTTTTT

V: TRBV10-3
size: few
J: TRBJ1-1
D: TRBD1
CDR3: CAIRGDRGSVGTEAFF
DNA: TGTGCCATCAGGGGGGACAGGGGTTCCGTGGGGACTGAAGCTTTCTTT

V: TRBV2
size: once
J: TRBJ2-1
D: -
CDR3: CASSEAMAGAYNEQFF
DNA: TGTGCCAGCAGTGAAGCAATGGCAGGGGCCTACAATGAGCAGTTCTTC

V: TRBV6-6
size: -
J: TRBJ2-7
D: TRBD2
CDR3: CAPLTRREQFYEQYF
DNA: TGTGCCCCTCTAACCAGGCGGGAGCAATTCTACGAGCAGTACTTC

V: TRBV7-8
size: once
J: TRBJ1-6
D: -
CDR3: CASSGQLRLQNSPLHF
DNA: TGTGCCAGCAGCGGACAGCTACGGCTGCAGAATTCACCCCTCCACTTT

V: TRBV15
size: -
J: TRBJ2-1
D: TRBD2
CDR3: CATSREGGGRWYNEQFF
DNA: TGTGCCACCAGCAGAGAGGGCGGCGGGAGGTGGTACAATGAGCAGTTCTTC

V: TRBV18
size: -
J: TRBJ2-5
D: TRBD2
CDR3: CASSQGTSGGQETQYF
DNA: TGTGCCAGCTCACAGGGGACTAGCGGGGGCCAAGAGACCCAGTACTTC

V: TRBV13
size: -
J: TRBJ2-3
D: TRBD2
CDR3: CASSPPLTSGDTDTQYF
DNA: TGTGCCAGCAGCCCTCCGCTGACTAGCGGGGACACAGATACGCAGTATTTT

V: TRBV6-4
size: -
J: TRBJ1-3
D: -
CDR3: CASSELGVGRNTIYF
DNA: TGTGCCAGCAGTGAGCTCGGGGTCGGAAGAAACACCATATATTTT

V: TRBV6-6
size: -
J: TRBJ2-7
D: -
CDR3: CASSSPKTGRYEQYF
DNA: TGTGCCAGCAGTTCCCCTAAGACAGGGAGGTACGAGCAGTACTTC

V: TRBV7-8
size: -
J: TRBJ1-1
D: TRBD1
CDR3: CASSLDRATEAFF
DNA: TGTGCCAGCAGCTTGGACAGGGCCACTGAAGCTTTCTTT

V: TRBV20-1
size: -
J: TRBJ2-7
D: -
CDR3: CSASYGYYEQYF
DNA: TGCAGTGCTAGTTACGGGTACTACGAGCAGTACTTC

V: TRBV5-1
size: -
J: TRBJ2-3
D: TRBD2
CDR3: CASSSRSSGSTDTQYF
DNA: TGCGCCAGCAGCTCTCGGAGTAGCGGGAGCACAGATACGCAGTATTTT

V: TRBV18
size: -
J: TRBJ1-5
D: TRBD1
CDR3: CASSPQGQGIQPQHF
DNA: TGTGCCAGCTCACCACAGGGACAGGGGATTCAGCCCCAGCATTTT

V: TRBV2
size: -
J: TRBJ2-5
D: TRBD2
CDR3: CASIVAGAGETQYF
DNA: TGTGCCAGCATCGTAGCGGGAGCGGGGGAGACCCAGTACTTC

V: TRBV10-2
size: once
J: TRBJ1-2
D: TRBD1
CDR3: CASNRDRAGIYGYTF
DNA: TGCGCCAGCAACAGGGACAGGGCGGGGATCTATGGCTACACCTTC

V: TRBV12-3/TRBV12-4
size: -
J: TRBJ1-1
D: -
CDR3: CASRPGSNEAFF
DNA: TGTGCCAGCAGGCCCGGGAGCAATGAAGCTTTCTTT

V: TRBV6-1
size: many
J: TRBJ2-3
D: TRBD2
CDR3: CASSEGWGGSTDTQYF
DNA: TGTGCCAGCAGTGAGGGTTGGGGGGGGAGCACAGATACGCAGTATTTT

V: TRBV5-1
size: -
J: TRBJ2-1
D: -
CDR3: CASSLGGGARNEQFF
DNA: TGCGCCAGCAGCTTGGGTGGGGGCGCTAGGAATGAGCAGTTCTTC

V: TRBV3-1/TRBV3-2
size: -
J: TRBJ2-2
D: TRBD2
CDR3: CASSPYRDPGRGTGELFF
DNA: TGTGCCAGCAGCCCTTACCGGGACCCAGGGCGGGGGACCGGGGAGCTGTTTTTT

V: TRBV27
size: -
J: TRBJ2-3
D: TRBD1
CDR3: CASSLGVKDRGRADTQYF
DNA: TGTGCCAGCAGTTTAGGCGTGAAGGACAGGGGAAGGGCAGATACGCAGTATTTT

V: TRBV5-1
size: few
J: TRBJ1-1
D: -
CDR3: CASSLVGGRATEAFF
DNA: TGCGCCAGCAGCTTGGTGGGCGGCAGGGCCACTGAAGCTTTCTTT

V: TRBV2
size: -
J: TRBJ1-5
D: -
CDR3: CASSRQLGNQPQHF
DNA: TGTGCCAGCAGCCGACAGTTAGGTAATCAGCCCCAGCATTTT

V: TRBV6-2/TRBV6-3
size: -
J: TRBJ2-6
D: -
CDR3: CASSQTGSGANVLTF
DNA: TGTGCCAGCAGTCAAACAGGCTCTGGGGCCAACGTCCTGACTTTC

V: TRBV5-4
size: -
J: TRBJ1-1
D: -
CDR3: CASRSADTEAFF
DNA: TGTGCCAGCAGGTCGGCGGACACTGAAGCTTTCTTT

V: TRBV27
size: -
J: TRBJ2-1
D: TRBD2
CDR3: CASSLAGTNTPYEQFF
DNA: TGTGCCAGCAGTTTAGCCGGGACTAATACTCCCTATGAGCAGTTCTTC

V: TRBV19
size: -
J: TRBJ1-5
D: -
CDR3: CASSIFVSNQPQHF
DNA: TGTGCCAGTAGTATTTTCGTTAGCAATCAGCCCCAGCATTTT

V: TRBV9
size: -
J: TRBJ2-3
D: -
CDR3: CASSVRDSTDTQYF
DNA: TGTGCCAGCAGCGTCAGGGATAGCACAGATACGCAGTATTTT

V: TRBV3-1/TRBV3-2
size: once
J: TRBJ1-2
D: TRBD1
CDR3: CASANPRGRGVYGYTF
DNA: TGTGCCAGCGCGAATCCCAGGGGGCGCGGGGTCTATGGCTACACCTTC

V: TRBV30
size: -
J: TRBJ1-3
D: -
CDR3: CAWSAPTRSTGNTIYF
DNA: TGTGCCTGGAGTGCCCCTACCCGCTCGACTGGAAACACCATATATTTT

V: TRBV6-5
size: -
J: TRBJ1-3
D: TRBD1
CDR3: CASRSTGSSGNTIYF
DNA: TGTGCCAGCAGATCGACAGGGAGCTCTGGAAACACCATATATTTT

V: TRBV7-9
size: -
J: TRBJ2-1
D: -
CDR3: CASSFTGGSYNEQFF
DNA: TGTGCCAGCAGCTTTACCGGGGGATCCTACAATGAGCAGTTCTTC

V: TRBV9
size: -
J: TRBJ1-6
D: TRBD1
CDR3: CASSPGQGKYNSPLHF
DNA: TGTGCCAGCAGCCCCGGACAGGGAAAGTATAATTCACCCCTCCACTTT

V: TRBV2
size: -
J: TRBJ2-5
D: TRBD2
CDR3: CASSAQRLAGGQETQYF
DNA: TGTGCCAGCAGTGCACAAAGGCTAGCGGGGGGCCAAGAGACCCAGTACTTC

V: TRBV19
size: -
J: TRBJ1-2
D: -
CDR3: CASSIVTGSNYGYTF
DNA: TGTGCCAGTAGTATAGTAACGGGTTCCAACTATGGCTACACCTTC

V: TRBV6-1
size: -
J: TRBJ1-5
D: -
CDR3: CASSEGQLNQPQHF
DNA: TGTGCCAGCAGTGAAGGACAGCTCAATCAGCCCCAGCATTTT

V: TRBV25-1
size: few
J: TRBJ2-1
D: -
CDR3: CASSDQGNPRYNEQFF
DNA: TGTGCCAGCAGTGACCAGGGGAACCCGAGGTACAATGAGCAGTTCTTC

V: TRBV5-8
size: once
J: TRBJ2-7
D: -
CDR3: CASSLDRPPYEQYF
DNA: TGTGCCAGCAGCTTGGACAGGCCCCCCTACGAGCAGTACTTC

V: TRBV18
size: -
J: TRBJ2-1
D: TRBD2
CDR3: CASSPQGLAGFNEQFF
DNA: TGTGCCAGCTCACCACAAGGACTAGCGGGTTTTAATGAGCAGTTCTTC

V: TRBV5-4
size: -
J: TRBJ1-4
D: TRBD1
CDR3: CASSWGPGQFNEKLFF
DNA: TGTGCCAGCAGCTGGGGCCCGGGACAGTTTAATGAAAAACTGTTTTTT

V: TRBV6-5
size: -
J: TRBJ1-4
D: -
CDR3: CATRAGFNEKLFF
DNA: TGTGCCACCCGGGCGGGATTTAATGAAAAACTGTTTTTT

V: TRBV27
size: -
J: TRBJ1-2
D: -
CDR3: CASSLNSQAYGYTF
DNA: TGTGCCAGCAGTTTAAATAGTCAGGCCTATGGCTACACCTTC

V: TRBV11-2
size: -
J: TRBJ2-4
D: -
CDR3: CASSLAGGKNIQYF
DNA: TGTGCCAGCAGCTTAGCCGGAGGAAAAAACATTCAGTACTTC

V: TRBV5-1
size: -
J: TRBJ1-1
D: -
CDR3: CASSFEGSTEAFF
DNA: TGCGCCAGCAGCTTCGAGGGAAGCACTGAAGCTTTCTTT

V: TRBV29-1
size: -
J: TRBJ1-2
D: -
CDR3: CSVVSEVNYGYTF
DNA: TGCAGCGTTGTATCAGAAGTTAACTATGGCTACACCTTC

V: TRBV7-8
size: -
J: TRBJ2-2
D: -
CDR3: CASSLGSQANTGELFF
DNA: TGTGCCAGCAGCTTAGGGAGTCAAGCGAACACCGGGGAGCTGTTTTTT

V: TRBV19
size: -
J: TRBJ1-5
D: TRBD1
CDR3: CASSIATGGQLNQPQHF
DNA: TGTGCCAGTAGTATAGCAACAGGGGGCCAACTTAATCAGCCCCAGCATTTT

V: TRBV6-1
size: once
J: TRBJ2-5
D: TRBD1
CDR3: CASSEPDRGFETQYF
DNA: TGTGCCAGCAGTGAACCGGACAGGGGGTTTGAGACCCAGTACTTC

V: TRBV12-3/TRBV12-4
size: -
J: TRBJ1-1
D: -
CDR3: CASRSAGNTEAFF
DNA: TGTGCCAGCAGAAGTGCAGGGAACACTGAAGCTTTCTTT

V: TRBV2
size: -
J: TRBJ2-2
D: TRBD1
CDR3: CASSWTGDTGELFF
DNA: TGTGCCAGCAGTTGGACAGGGGACACCGGGGAGCTGTTTTTT

V: TRBV5-1
size: -
J: TRBJ1-2
D: TRBD1
CDR3: CASSLAGTGDYGYTF
DNA: TGCGCCAGCAGCTTGGCCGGGACAGGAGATTATGGCTACACCTTC

V: TRBV5-1
size: -
J: TRBJ2-2
D: -
CDR3: CASSVTTRRNTGELFF
DNA: TGCGCCAGCAGCGTGACTACTAGAAGGAACACCGGGGAGCTGTTTTTT

V: TRBV15
size: -
J: TRBJ2-5
D: TRBD2
CDR3: CATSLGLAGEETQYF
DNA: TGTGCCACCAGCCTGGGACTAGCGGGGGAAGAGACCCAGTACTTC

V: TRBV6-6
size: -
J: TRBJ2-6
D: -
CDR3: CASSQREPLSGANVLTF
DNA: TGTGCCAGCAGTCAAAGGGAGCCTCTCTCTGGGGCCAACGTCCTGACTTTC